Following are 2 T cell receptor beta chains from one sample sequenced in a study of early T cells in non-severe SARS-CoV-2 infection. MiXCR was run by TCRdb on the 5' RACE reads, yielding one entry per CDR3 protein. The data show 55,000 to 70,000 distinct CDR3 sequences, about a tenth seen once. The sample consisted of whole blood. All receptors derive from an adult who was a healthcare worker with PCR-confirmed SARS-CoV-2 infection or an uninfected control (not recorded which).

This chain connects TRBV28 to TRBJ1-1; D might be TRBD1 (6 bases). The CDR3 is made up of 15 amino acids. CDR1 is MDHEN and CDR2 is SYDVKM in the germline V gene. Trimming removed 1 base at V and 0 bases at J, with 9 bases between. CDR3 region: CASSLLQGMNTEAFF. CDR3 sequence (DNA): TGTGCCAGCAGTTTATTGCAGGGGATGAACACTGAAGCTTTCTTT.

The sample holds many counts of this clonotype. The chain uses TRBV9 and TRBJ2-3; 11 bases fit TRBD2. J gave up 2 bases and V 0 bases, and 2 bases lay outside the gene matches. From germline, CDR1 is SGDLS and CDR2 YYNGEE. The CDR3 has 16 amino acids. The CDR3 coding sequence is TGTGCCAGCAGCGTAGCGACTAGCGGGATCACAGATACGCAGTATTTT. It is translated as CASSVATSGITDTQYF. The variable domain in full, completed from reference TRBV9 and TRBJ2-3, reads DSGVTQTPKHLITATGQRVTLRCSPRSGDLSVYWYQQSLDQGLQFLIQYYNGEERAKGNILERFSAQQFPDLHSELNLSSLELGDSALYFCASSVATSGITDTQYFGPGTRLTVL.